Included here is one TCR beta chain sequence, with context. Its antigen is currently unknown. The CDR3 covers 13 residues. Germline assignment: CDR1 SGHNT and CDR2 YYREEE (reference sequence). V dropped 3 bases and J dropped 5; count of bases not matched to a gene: 4. The data were obtained in a study of T cells in localized non-small cell lung cancer. TCRdb's table, derived via immunoSEQ multiplex PCR, lists solely in-frame clones and lacks some. Of tens of thousands of clones in the sample, 70% to 90% were seen once. Points from the study as a whole: Median detection of top 100 tumor clones in adjacent lung was 57 clones. Clonality peaked in uninvolved adjacent lung rather than tumor.

The input for sequencing was peripheral blood, taken before any cancer treatment. The genes are TRBV5-4 and TRBJ1-2, with TRBD1 matching 7 bases. The origin of this receptor is a female donor older than 55 with stage I lung adenocarcinoma. The chain's CDR3 is CASSSGTEYGYTF. As DNA, the CDR3 is TGTGCCAGCAGCTCCGGGACAGAATATGGCTACACCTTC. Drawing the rest from reference TRBV5-4 and TRBJ1-2, the complete variable domain is ETGVTQSPTHLIKTRGQQVTLRCSSQSGHNTVSWYQQALGQGPQFIFQYYREEENGRGNFPPRFSGLQFPNYSSELNVNALELDDSALYLCASSSGTEYGYTFGSGTRLTVV.